This record looks at one TCR beta chain sequence and its context. This record belongs to a study of control samples from healthy donors and cancer patients. The CDR3 sequence is 15 residues long. CDR1 and CDR2 (germline): KGHDR, SFDVKD. Unmatched junction bases numbered 5, after V lost 0 bases and J lost 4 bases. TCRdb's copy holds only in-frame clones and misses some; the assay was immunoSEQ multiplex PCR. The table has 80,000 to 100,000 clones, 80% to 95% seen once; the top ten hold around 3%. The chain combines TRBV24-1 with TRBJ2-7; 7 nucleotides agree with TRBD1. This clonotype was sampled from a human donor in good health. The donor label of this sample is uncertain. Input material: blood. The CDR3 bases are TGTGCCACCAGTGATTTGACGGACAGGTTTTACGAGCAGTACTTC. As protein: CATSDLTDRFYEQYF.